The next 18 T cell receptor beta chains were all read from a single sample in a study of blood T cell repertoires in COVID-19. The assay was immunoSEQ multiplex PCR, and TCRdb's table has in-frame clones only and misses some. This sample has around 140,000 clones, with about nine tenths found just once. The specimen was peripheral blood. These receptors were collected from a woman in her seventies with COVID-19, enrolled during active disease.

This chain connects TRBV24-1 to TRBJ2-1; 7 bases line up with TRBD1. The CDR3 totals 16 residues. Germline CDR1 and CDR2: KGHDR and SFDVKD. Losses at the gene ends were 4 bases for V and 4 bases for J; bases not matched to a gene: 9. This CDR3 is CATSDRDRSYYNEQFF. The CDR3 nucleotides are TGTGCCACCAGTGACCGGGACAGAAGCTATTACAATGAGCAGTTCTTC.

The V and J genes are TRBV19 and TRBJ1-1; D might be TRBD1 (5 bases). Germline CDR1 reads LNHDA; CDR2 reads SQIVND (reference sequence). Between the trimmed V and J ends, which lost 1 base and 0 bases, there was a span of 9 bases. This CDR3 is 15 amino acids long. CDR3 amino acids: CASSIVAGMNTEAFF. DNA of the CDR3: TGTGCCAGTAGTATAGTGGCAGGGATGAACACTGAAGCTTTCTTT.

This clone was observed once. The chain uses TRBV7-3 and TRBJ1-1; TRBD1 is a possible D gene (6 bases). V lost 4 bases, J lost 9 bases, and 15 bases lay in between. This CDR3 region has 13 residues. Germline V gene data show CDR1 as SGHTA and CDR2 as FQGTGA. This chain's CDR3 is CASSSFLTGQAFF. The CDR3 DNA reads TGTGCCAGCAGCTCTTTTTTAACAGGGCAAGCTTTCTTT.

This sequence joins TRBV9 and TRBJ2-1, with a possible D match to TRBD1 (5 bases). Between the trimmed V and J ends, which lost 2 bases and 10 bases, there was a span of 37 bases. Germline V gene lookup returns CDR1 SGDLS and CDR2 YYNGEE. The CDR3 has 21 residues. CDR3 in DNA: TGTGCCAGCAGCGTCCGGATTGACAGTCCCTGGGATCGGGCAGTCCTGGGGGAGCAGTTCTTC. Its protein product is CASSVRIDSPWDRAVLGEQFF.

The chain employs TRBV19 and TRBJ2-7; D ambiguous. In germline, CDR1 is LNHDA, CDR2 SQIVND (reference sequence). The CDR3 spans 13 residues. The V end was cut by 3 bases, the J end by 2 bases, with 8 bases between. CDR3 in amino acids: CASSIATTYEQYF. The CDR3 coding sequence is TGTGCCAGTAGTATTGCCACTACCTACGAGCAGTACTTC.

This clone was seen more than once but under ten times. J is TRBJ1-6 and V is TRBV3-1 (or the pseudogene TRBV3-2), with 9 positions matching TRBD1. V dropped 1 base and J dropped 8; count of bases not matched to a gene: 6. The CDR3 consists of 16 residues. Germline V gene lookup returns CDR1 LGHDT and CDR2 YNNKEL (reference sequence). The CDR3 sequence is CASSQVRTGEDSPLHF. The CDR3 nucleotides are TGTGCCAGCAGCCAAGTCAGGACAGGGGAGGATTCACCCCTCCACTTT.

V usage is TRBV19 and J usage is TRBJ2-7, with TRBD1 matching 9 bases. There are 15 residues in the CDR3. Per the germline V gene, CDR1 is LNHDA and CDR2 is SQIVND (reference sequence). The V and J ends lost 5 bases and 6 bases, in that order; junction bases with no gene match: 11. CDR3 nucleotides: TGTGCCAGTAGTTTTTCGGGACAGGGAGAGGTCGAGCAGTACTTC. As protein: CASSFSGQGEVEQYF.

The V and J genes are TRBV7-8 and TRBJ2-7, with 9 positions matching TRBD1. Germline loops: CDR1 SGHVS, CDR2 FQNEAQ. With V trimmed by 4 bases and J by 2 bases, 6 bases remained unmatched. The length of the CDR3 is 15 residues. The CDR3 here is CASSSTGGTPYEQYF. The CDR3 nucleotides are TGTGCCAGCAGCTCGACAGGGGGGACCCCCTACGAGCAGTACTTC.

The chain has TRBV5-1 and TRBJ2-1; 8 nucleotides align to TRBD1. The V gene end was trimmed by 3 bases and the J gene end by 5 bases; junction bases not matched to a gene: 10. The CDR3 has 16 residues. Germline V gives CDR1 SGHRS, CDR2 YFSETQ. The DNA of the CDR3 is TGCGCCAGCAGCTCTAACGGATACAGGGGGGACAATGAGCAGTTCTTC. Translating gives CASSSNGYRGDNEQFF. Looking up the rest from reference TRBV5-1 and TRBJ2-1 gives the full variable domain: KAGVTQTPRYLIKTRGQQVTLSCSPISGHRSVSWYQQTPGQGLQFLFEYFSETQRNKGNFPGRFSGRQFSNSRSEMNVSTLELGDSALYLCASSSNGYRGDNEQFFGPGTRLTVL.

This chain links TRBV19 with TRBJ1-5, with 9 bases matching TRBD1. The CDR3 contains 16 residues. The ends lost 8 bases at V and 5 bases at J; junction bases unmatched: 13. Germline CDR1 LNHDA, CDR2 SQIVND (reference sequence). CDR3 DNA sequence: TGTGCCAGTCATCCGGGACAGGGCTGGGGCGATCAGCCCCAGCATTTT. Protein product: CASHPGQGWGDQPQHF.

This chain connects TRBV9 to TRBJ1-6, with 7 bases fitting TRBD1. V shed 4 bases and J 6 bases; nucleotides not matched to a gene: 10. Germline CDR1 reads SGDLS; CDR2 reads YYNGEE. The CDR3 loop spans 16 amino acids. Written as DNA, the CDR3 is TGTGCCAGCAGCAGACAGGGCTTCGCCCTTAATTCACCCCTCCACTTT. This translates into CASSRQGFALNSPLHF.

This rearrangement joins TRBV2 to TRBJ1-4; D unresolved. This CDR3 is built from 13 residues. Germline V gene data show CDR1 as SNHLY and CDR2 as FYNNEI. V shed 8 bases and J shed 2 bases, with 9 bases lying between them. The CDR3 spells CASDEGTNEKLFF. Written as DNA, the CDR3 is TGTGCCAGCGATGAGGGCACTAATGAAAAACTGTTTTTT. The full variable domain, with the rest looked up from reference TRBV2 and TRBJ1-4, is EPEVTQTPSHQVTQMGQEVILRCVPISNHLYFYWYRQILGQKVEFLVSFYNNEISEKSEIFDDQFSVERPDGSNFTLKIRSTKLEDSAMYFCASDEGTNEKLFFGSGTQLSVL.

The J gene is TRBJ2-2, the V gene TRBV11-3, with TRBD1 identical over 7 bases. The CDR3 contains 14 residues. The germline CDR1 and CDR2 sequences are SGHNT and YENEEA. V gave up 5 bases and J gave up 1 base; unmatched junction bases: 1. The CDR3 DNA sequence: TGTGCCAGCAGCCGGACAGGGAACACCGGGGAGCTGTTTTTT. It codes for CASSRTGNTGELFF.

This chain links TRBV3-1 (or the pseudogene TRBV3-2) with TRBJ2-5; TRBD2 agrees at 9 bases. V was clipped by 1 base and J by 5 bases; unmatched bases: 8. The CDR3 length is 16 residues. Germline V lookup: CDR1 LGHDT, CDR2 YNNKEL (reference sequence). CDR3 nucleotide sequence: TGTGCCAGCAGCCAAGTAGCTGGCGGGGGGGGCGAGACCCAGTACTTC. Translated: CASSQVAGGGGETQYF.

This chain joins TRBV6-8 and TRBJ1-5; the D gene is possibly TRBD1 (6 bases). There are 14 residues in the CDR3. Germline V CDR1 and CDR2: MNHGY, SAAAGT. Trimming pared 11 bases from V and 6 bases from J, leaving 20 bases between. DNA of the CDR3: TGTGCCGCCGCCTTTGGGGGGGCGGGTCAGCCCCAGCATTTT. It encodes CAAAFGGAGQPQHF.

This clone was seen a few times. The chain combines TRBV7-8 with TRBJ1-2; D is undetermined. V lost 6 bases to trimming and J lost 9 bases, with 14 bases between them. Germline CDR1 is SGHVS and CDR2 is FQNEAQ. This CDR3 is 12 amino acids long. The CDR3 reads CASSTGSGRYTF. CDR3 bases: TGTGCCAGCAGTACGGGGAGCGGTCGCTACACCTTC.

The chain uses TRBV28 and TRBJ2-1; 8 bases align to TRBD1. V lost 8 bases to trimming and J lost 7 bases; unmatched junction nucleotides: 7. This CDR3 is 13 amino acids long. Germline CDR1 is MDHEN and CDR2 is SYDVKM. The CDR3 DNA follows: TGTGCCAGCCTCTCCTGGACAGGGAATGAGCAGTTCTTC. Translating gives CASLSWTGNEQFF.

The rearrangement joins TRBV30 to TRBJ1-2; 7 bases are a match to TRBD1. Germline V lookup: CDR1 GTSNPN, CDR2 SVGIG (reference sequence). The V and J ends lost 3 bases and 4 bases, in that order; junction bases with no gene match: 11. This CDR3 has 15 amino acids. This CDR3 reads CAWSITGQHIYGYTF. The DNA for the CDR3 is TGTGCCTGGAGCATAACGGGACAGCATATCTATGGCTACACCTTC.